A single sample gave rise to the 6 T cell receptor beta chains below, sequenced in a study of vaccination and CD4 T cells after COVID-19. TCRdb re-called the PCR reads with MiXCR, one entry per CDR3 protein. The repertoire has 20,000 to 25,000 distinct CDR3 sequences, around 60% of them found once; the top ten carry about 1.1%. The source material was CD4+ T cells from blood, sampled before SARS-CoV-2 vaccination. Every receptor here comes from a human donor who had recovered from COVID-19.

The CDR3 region is CASSDRDSYEQYF. The CDR3 DNA reads as TGTGCCAGCAGTGACCGGGACTCCTACGAGCAGTACTTC. The chain joins TRBV6-1 to TRBJ2-7, with D perhaps matching TRBD2 (5 bases). The V end was cut by 3 bases, the J end by 0 bases, with 6 bases between. The germline V gene has CDR1 MNHNS and CDR2 SASEGT. The CDR3 has 13 amino acids.

This clonotype was seen only a few times. This chain links TRBV6-2 or TRBV6-3 with TRBJ2-2; weak D call: TRBD1 (5 bases). Germline CDR1 is MNHEY and CDR2 is SVGEGT. Trimming shortened V by 4 bases and J by 5 bases, and 11 bases separated the two germline ends. The CDR3 runs to 14 residues. CDR3: CASSLGHRTGELFF. The CDR3, as DNA: TGTGCCAGCAGTTTAGGACATCGGACCGGGGAGCTGTTTTTT.

The V gene is TRBV7-3, the J gene TRBJ2-3, with 7 positions matching TRBD2. V trimming: 4 bases; J trimming: 1 base; junction bases outside the gene matches: 8. The CDR3 sequence is 16 residues long. Germline V gives CDR1 SGHTA, CDR2 FQGTGA. CDR3 residues: CASSSLGGPGTDTQYF. CDR3 coding DNA: TGTGCCAGCAGCTCTTTGGGAGGGCCCGGCACAGATACGCAGTATTTT.

The CDR3 loop reads CASSPRSVQETQYF. The CDR3 DNA reads TGTGCCAGCAGTCCACGCTCGGTGCAAGAGACCCAGTACTTC. This chain connects TRBV27 to TRBJ2-5; D not certain. V lost 5 bases and J lost 2, with 12 bases in between. Germline V gene sequence: CDR1 MNHEY, CDR2 SMNVEV (reference sequence). The CDR3 is 14 residues long.

The chain combines TRBV6-1 with TRBJ1-1; D unclear. This CDR3 contains 14 residues. Trimming took 8 bases from V and 6 from J, leaving 19 bases between them. Germline V gene data show CDR1 as MNHNS and CDR2 as SASEGT. CDR3 coding DNA: TGTGCCAGCGTTTCAAGGGCCAGCGGGGCTGAAGCTTTCTTT. Its protein product is CASVSRASGAEAFF.

This clonotype was counted between two and nine times. The rearrangement links TRBV7-2 to TRBJ1-3; weak D call: TRBD1 (5 bases). The CDR3 spans 15 residues. Per the germline V gene, CDR1 is SGHTA and CDR2 is FQGNSA. The V gene lost 4 bases and the J gene lost 4 bases, with 14 bases spanning the gap. The CDR3 spells CASSSSRGLGNTIYF. CDR3 bases: TGTGCCAGCAGCTCCTCGAGGGGTCTAGGAAACACCATATATTTT.